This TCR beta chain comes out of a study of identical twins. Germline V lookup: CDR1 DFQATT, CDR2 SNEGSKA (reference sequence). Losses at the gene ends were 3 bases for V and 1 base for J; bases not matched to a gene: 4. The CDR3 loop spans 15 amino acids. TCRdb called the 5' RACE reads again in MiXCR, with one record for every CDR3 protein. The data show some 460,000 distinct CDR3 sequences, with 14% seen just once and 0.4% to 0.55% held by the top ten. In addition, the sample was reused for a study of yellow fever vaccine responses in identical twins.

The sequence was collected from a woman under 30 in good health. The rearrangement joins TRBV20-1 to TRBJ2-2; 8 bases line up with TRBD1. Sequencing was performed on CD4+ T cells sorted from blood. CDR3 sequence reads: CSASPGTGNTGELFF. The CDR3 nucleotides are TGCAGTGCTAGCCCCGGGACAGGGAACACCGGGGAGCTGTTTTTT.